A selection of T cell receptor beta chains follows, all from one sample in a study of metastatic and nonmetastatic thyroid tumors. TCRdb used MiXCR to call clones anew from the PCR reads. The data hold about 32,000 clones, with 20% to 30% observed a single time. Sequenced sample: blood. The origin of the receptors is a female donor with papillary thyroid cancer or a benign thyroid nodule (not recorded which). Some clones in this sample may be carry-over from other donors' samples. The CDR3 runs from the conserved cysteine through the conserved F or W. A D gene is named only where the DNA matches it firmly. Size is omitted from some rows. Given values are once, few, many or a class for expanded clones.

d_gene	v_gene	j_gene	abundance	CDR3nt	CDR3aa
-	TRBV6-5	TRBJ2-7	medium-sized	TGTGCCAGCAGTTACTCACCAGTTTACGAGCAGTACTTC	CASSYSPVYEQYF
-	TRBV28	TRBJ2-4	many	TGTGCCAGCAGGAGCCGGGGCATTCAGTACTTC	CASRSRGIQYF
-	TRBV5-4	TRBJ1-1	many	TGTGCCAGCAGCTCAAGAGAGAATGAAGCTTTCTTT	CASSSRENEAFF
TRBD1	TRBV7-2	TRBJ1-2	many	TGTGCCAGCAGCTCAAACCCGGGACAGCTCTATGGCTACACCTTC	CASSSNPGQLYGYTF
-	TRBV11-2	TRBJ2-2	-	TGTGCCAGCAGCTTAGTCAGGTCAGGGTCAACCGGGGAGCTGTTTTTT	CASSLVRSGSTGELFF
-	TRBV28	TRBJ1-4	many	TGTGCCAGCAGCACCGGAGTTTCTACTAATGAAAAACTGTTTTTT	CASSTGVSTNEKLFF
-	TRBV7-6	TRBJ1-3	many	TGTGCCAGCAGCTTAGACGCAGGGACCAACTCTGGAAACACCATATATTTT	CASSLDAGTNSGNTIYF
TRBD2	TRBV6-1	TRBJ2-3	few	TGTGCCAGCACCGCAAGCGGGAGGGACCATTATACGCAGTATTTT	CASTASGRDHYTQYF
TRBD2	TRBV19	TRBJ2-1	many	TGTGCCAGTAGTACCGGGACTACCTCCTACAATGAGCAGTTCTTC	CASSTGTTSYNEQFF
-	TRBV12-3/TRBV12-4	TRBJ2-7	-	TGTGCCAGCAGTTTAGGGTGTAGTGTGAACGAGCAGTACTTC	CASSLGCSVNEQYF
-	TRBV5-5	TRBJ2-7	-	TGTGCCAGCAGCTTAGGCCAACCGGGTACCTACGAGCAGTACTTC	CASSLGQPGTYEQYF
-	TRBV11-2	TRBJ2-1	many	TGTGCCAGCAGCGACCGATGGTTAGACTCCGAGCAGTTCTTC	CASSDRWLDSEQFF
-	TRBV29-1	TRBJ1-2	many	TGCAGCGTTCGAGGGCTGCTCTATGGCTACACCTTC	CSVRGLLYGYTF
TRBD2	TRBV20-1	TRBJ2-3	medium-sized	TGCAGTGCTACCGTGTTCGGGAGGGCCGATGCTACGACGCAGTATTTT	CSATVFGRADATTQYF
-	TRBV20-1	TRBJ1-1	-	TGCAGTGCTCGTCCCGGGACTGGAAACCTTGAAGCTTTCTTT	CSARPGTGNLEAFF
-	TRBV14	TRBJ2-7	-	TGTGCCAGCAGCCTGGCCCGCGAGGTGCAGTACTTC	CASSLAREVQYF
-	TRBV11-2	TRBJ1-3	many	TGTGCCAGCAGGATGAGCTCTGGAAACACCATATATTTT	CASRMSSGNTIYF
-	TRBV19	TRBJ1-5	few	TGTGCCAGTAGTCCTCAAGACCCATATCAGCCCCAGCATTTT	CASSPQDPYQPQHF